This T cell receptor beta chain comes out of a study of shared clonotypes between healthy human individuals. TCRdb's copy holds only in-frame clones and misses some; the assay was immunoSEQ multiplex PCR. The repertoire has about 1.9 million clones, over 85% of them found once; the top ten carry about 1.7%. Positively selected for CCR7, the CD45RO-negative cells used as naive CD8 cells excluded terminally differentiated effector memory CD45RA+ cells. Germline-derived CDR1 and CDR2 are SEHNR and FQNEAQ (reference sequence). V gave up 7 bases and J gave up 4 bases, with 10 bases separating them. The CDR3 spans 12 residues.

The rearrangement uses TRBV7-9 and TRBJ1-2; D unclear. Sequenced input: naive CD8+ T cells from PBMCs. This TCR derives from a man younger than 35 in good health. Some clones in this sample may be carry-over from other donors' samples. The CDR3 protein is CASKGGFYGYTF. The CDR3 DNA sequence: TGTGCCAGCAAGGGCGGCTTCTATGGCTACACCTTC.